These T cell receptor beta chains were read from a single sample in a study. MiXCR, run by TCRdb on the 5' RACE reads, gives a single entry per CDR3 protein. Of approximately 3,000 distinct CDR3 sequences in the sample, less than 7.5% were seen once. The material sequenced was total memory T cells from blood PBMCs. The receptors come from a female donor with HIV. CDR3s include the opening cysteine and the closing phenylalanine or tryptophan. A D gene is named only where the DNA matches it firmly. The size field is filled for only some rows; it gives once, few, many or a size class.

d_call: NA; clone_size: medium-sized; cdr3_length: 13; j_call: TRBJ1-2; v_call: TRBV6-2/TRBV6-3; cdr3_nt: TGTGCCAGCAGTTACTCCTCGACAGCTCGCTACACCTTC; cdr3_aa: CASSYSSTARYTF
d_call: TRBD2; clone_size: few; cdr3_length: 16; j_call: TRBJ2-1; v_call: TRBV20-1; cdr3_nt: TGCAGTGCCCCCCATCGGGCGGGGGGGCGATACAATGAGCAGTTCTTC; cdr3_aa: CSAPHRAGGRYNEQFF
d_call: NA; clone_size: medium-sized; cdr3_length: 14; j_call: TRBJ1-5; v_call: TRBV29-1; cdr3_nt: TGCAGCGTGATTCCGACAGGACTCAATCAGCCCCAGCATTTT; cdr3_aa: CSVIPTGLNQPQHF
d_call: NA; clone_size: large; cdr3_length: 12; j_call: TRBJ1-1; v_call: TRBV4-3; cdr3_nt: TGCGCCAGCAGCCAAGGGGGGCGTAAAGCTTTCTTT; cdr3_aa: CASSQGGRKAFF
d_call: TRBD1; clone_size: medium-sized; cdr3_length: 13; j_call: TRBJ1-2; v_call: TRBV24-1; cdr3_nt: TGTGCCACCAGTGAGACAGGGGGCAATGGCTACACCTTC; cdr3_aa: CATSETGGNGYTF
d_call: TRBD1; clone_size: medium-sized; cdr3_length: 15; j_call: TRBJ1-2; v_call: TRBV11-2; cdr3_nt: TGTGCCAGCAGCTTAACAACGACAGGGGGGACTGGCTACACCTTC; cdr3_aa: CASSLTTTGGTGYTF
d_call: TRBD1; clone_size: medium-sized; cdr3_length: 15; j_call: TRBJ1-2; v_call: TRBV2; cdr3_nt: TGTGCCAGCAGTGAAGCGGGGCAGGGGGCGCGTGGCTACACCTTC; cdr3_aa: CASSEAGQGARGYTF
d_call: NA; clone_size: large; cdr3_length: 13; j_call: TRBJ1-5; v_call: TRBV6-5; cdr3_nt: TGTGCCAGCAGTTACGGGTCGGAGGCGCCCCAGCATTTT; cdr3_aa: CASSYGSEAPQHF
d_call: NA; clone_size: medium-sized; cdr3_length: 15; j_call: TRBJ2-2; v_call: TRBV11-2; cdr3_nt: TGTGCCAGCAGCTTAGAAGGCGCAGGGTCCGGGGAGCTGTTTTTT; cdr3_aa: CASSLEGAGSGELFF
d_call: NA; clone_size: medium-sized; cdr3_length: 13; j_call: TRBJ1-2; v_call: TRBV7-2; cdr3_nt: TGTGCCAGCAGCTTAGTTGCAGGGGATGGCTACACCTTC; cdr3_aa: CASSLVAGDGYTF
d_call: NA; clone_size: few; cdr3_length: 15; j_call: TRBJ1-4; v_call: TRBV15; cdr3_nt: TGTGCCACCAGCAGGAAAGGGCAGGGAGGCGAAAAACTGTTTTTT; cdr3_aa: CATSRKGQGGEKLFF
d_call: NA; clone_size: few; cdr3_length: 15; j_call: TRBJ1-1; v_call: TRBV6-5; cdr3_nt: TGTGCCAGCAGTTACAAACGGGCAGGGGTTACTGAAGCTTTCTTT; cdr3_aa: CASSYKRAGVTEAFF
d_call: NA; clone_size: few; cdr3_length: 13; j_call: TRBJ1-1; v_call: TRBV13; cdr3_nt: TGTGCCAGCACCTCCGGGGGCCGGACTGAAGCTTTCTTT; cdr3_aa: CASTSGGRTEAFF
d_call: NA; clone_size: medium-sized; cdr3_length: 13; j_call: TRBJ1-1; v_call: TRBV11-1; cdr3_nt: TGTGCCAGCAGTCTAACGGTGAACACTGAAGCTTTCTTT; cdr3_aa: CASSLTVNTEAFF
d_call: NA; clone_size: medium-sized; cdr3_length: 15; j_call: TRBJ1-1; v_call: TRBV15; cdr3_nt: TGTGCCACCAGCAGTCCCTCCCTGAGGGTCACTGAAGCTTTCTTT; cdr3_aa: CATSSPSLRVTEAFF
d_call: NA; clone_size: medium-sized; cdr3_length: 15; j_call: TRBJ1-1; v_call: TRBV4-1; cdr3_nt: TGCGCCAGCAGCCAGCAGCTCGGTTCGAACACTGAAGCTTTCTTT; cdr3_aa: CASSQQLGSNTEAFF
d_call: NA; clone_size: medium-sized; cdr3_length: 13; j_call: TRBJ1-1; v_call: TRBV10-3; cdr3_nt: TGTGCCATCAGTGAGCTAGGGAACACTGAAGCTTTCTTT; cdr3_aa: CAISELGNTEAFF
d_call: TRBD1; clone_size: NA; cdr3_length: 15; j_call: TRBJ1-1; v_call: TRBV4-3; cdr3_nt: TGCGCCAGCAGCCACAGCGGGACAGGGGACTCTGAAGCTTTCTTT; cdr3_aa: CASSHSGTGDSEAFF
d_call: TRBD1; clone_size: medium-sized; cdr3_length: 13; j_call: TRBJ1-4; v_call: TRBV15; cdr3_nt: TGTGCCACCCGGGACAGGGGGAATGAAAAACTGTTTTTT; cdr3_aa: CATRDRGNEKLFF
d_call: NA; clone_size: medium-sized; cdr3_length: 13; j_call: TRBJ1-2; v_call: TRBV10-3; cdr3_nt: TGTGCCATCAGTGAGTCGTCGGGTAACGGCTACACCTTC; cdr3_aa: CAISESSGNGYTF
d_call: NA; clone_size: medium-sized; cdr3_length: 14; j_call: TRBJ1-2; v_call: TRBV6-2/TRBV6-3; cdr3_nt: TGTGCCAGCAGTTCAGTTTCCGAAATTTTCGGCTACACCTTC; cdr3_aa: CASSSVSEIFGYTF
d_call: NA; clone_size: few; cdr3_length: 14; j_call: TRBJ1-1; v_call: TRBV7-2; cdr3_nt: TGTGCCAGCACCCAAGTGGCGGTAAACACTGAAGCTTTCTTT; cdr3_aa: CASTQVAVNTEAFF
d_call: TRBD1; clone_size: medium-sized; cdr3_length: 15; j_call: TRBJ2-3; v_call: TRBV5-1; cdr3_nt: TGCGCCAGCAGCTTTTTGACAGGGAGCACAGATACGCAGTATTTT; cdr3_aa: CASSFLTGSTDTQYF
d_call: NA; clone_size: medium-sized; cdr3_length: 12; j_call: TRBJ2-1; v_call: TRBV7-6; cdr3_nt: TGTGCCAGCAGCTTAGCGAGGAATGAGCAGTTCTTC; cdr3_aa: CASSLARNEQFF
d_call: NA; clone_size: NA; cdr3_length: 14; j_call: TRBJ1-1; v_call: TRBV15; cdr3_nt: TGTGCCACCAGCAGAGATCGGTCGAACACTGAAGCTTTCTTT; cdr3_aa: CATSRDRSNTEAFF
d_call: TRBD1; clone_size: medium-sized; cdr3_length: 14; j_call: TRBJ1-2; v_call: TRBV7-2; cdr3_nt: TGTGCCAGCAGCCTCGACAGGGGGCCCTATGGCTACACCTTC; cdr3_aa: CASSLDRGPYGYTF
d_call: TRBD1; clone_size: medium-sized; cdr3_length: 15; j_call: TRBJ1-4; v_call: TRBV19; cdr3_nt: TGTGCCAGTAGGACTCCGGGACAGGGGAATGAAAAACTGTTTTTT; cdr3_aa: CASRTPGQGNEKLFF
d_call: NA; clone_size: few; cdr3_length: 15; j_call: TRBJ2-1; v_call: TRBV29-1; cdr3_nt: TGCAGCGTTGAAGAAGCGGTTCGACTAGGGAATGAGCAGTTCTTC; cdr3_aa: CSVEEAVRLGNEQFF